Shown below are 29 T cell receptor beta chains from a single sample sequenced in a study of cytomegalovirus exposure and HLA in healthy donors. The table came from immunoSEQ multiplex PCR; TCRdb's copy has only in-frame clones and leaves some out. Among about 310,000 clones listed, 70% to 90% were seen once. Sequenced input: PBMCs. These receptors were collected from a man aged 25-45 years in good health and CMV-seronegative.

This clone has a single count. The chain couples TRBV6-5 to TRBJ1-2; 8 bases fit TRBD1. Trimming at V came to 5 bases and at J to 0 bases, leaving 5 bases not matched to a gene. CDR1 is MNHEY and CDR2 is SVGAGI in the germline V gene. The CDR3 totals 15 residues. The DNA of the CDR3 is TGTGCCAGCAGTAGGACAGGGAGCTCTAACTATGGCTACACCTTC. Encoded protein: CASSRTGSSNYGYTF.

The V call is TRBV6-5, the J call TRBJ2-7; D is perhaps TRBD1 (6 bases). CDR3 length: 15 amino acids. CDR1 and CDR2 from the germline V gene are MNHEY and SVGAGI. Deletions cut 0 bases from V and 3 bases from J, with 12 bases between. CDR3 protein: CASSYSTGQDYEQYF. The CDR3 nucleotides are TGTGCCAGCAGTTACTCTACAGGGCAGGACTACGAGCAGTACTTC.

This clone was counted once. The chain recombines TRBV6-5 with TRBJ1-1; D uncertain. Germline-derived CDR1 and CDR2 are MNHEY and SVGAGI. V dropped 0 bases and J dropped 5 bases, with 10 bases sitting between them. This CDR3 comprises 14 residues. CDR3 nucleotide sequence: TGTGCCAGCAGTTACTCCGGGGTGGAAACTGAAGCTTTCTTT. Translated, it gives CASSYSGVETEAFF.

In nucleotides, the CDR3 is TGTGCCAGCAGTGACCTAGCGGGGGGGCAGCAGTTCTTC. Protein: CASSDLAGGQQFF. V gene TRBV6-1 combines with J gene TRBJ2-1, with TRBD2 matching over 12 bases. With 3 bases clipped from V and 11 bases from J, the junction kept 2 bases outside the gene matches. Germline CDR1 reads MNHNS; CDR2 reads SASEGT. The CDR3 extends over 13 amino acids.

In its sample, this clone was seen once. This chain uses TRBV7-8 with TRBJ2-1; 10 nucleotides match TRBD1. V was pared by 1 base and J by 8 bases, with 5 bases of the junction left unmatched. This CDR3 has 15 amino acids. The germline V gene has CDR1 SGHVS and CDR2 FQNEAQ. CDR3 residues: CASSLGTGGKDEQFF. The CDR3 DNA is TGTGCCAGCAGCTTAGGGACAGGGGGTAAAGATGAGCAGTTCTTC.

The chain has TRBV5-5 and TRBJ1-6; D is possibly TRBD1 (6 bases). Germline V gene data show CDR1 as SGHKS and CDR2 as YYEKEE (reference sequence). Trimming cost V 2 bases and J 5 bases, with 11 bases left between them. The CDR3 runs 15 residues. CDR3 bases: TGTGCCAGCAGCTTCGGGGCAGGGGATAATTCACCCCTCCACTTT. Its protein is CASSFGAGDNSPLHF.

V is TRBV29-1 and J is TRBJ2-1; no definite D call. CDR1 is SQVTM, CDR2 ANQGSEA, per germline. Trimming shortened V by 6 bases and J by 4 bases, and 7 bases separated the two germline ends. The CDR3 is made up of 11 amino acids. This chain's CDR3 is CSVSRYNEQFF. DNA of the CDR3: TGCAGCGTATCTAGATACAATGAGCAGTTCTTC.

This chain uses TRBV7-8 with TRBJ2-1, with D possibly matching TRBD1 (6 bases). This CDR3 region has 13 residues. The germline CDR1 and CDR2 sequences are SGHVS and FQNEAQ. V shed 3 bases and J shed 8 bases, with 11 bases lying between them. CDR3 sequence reads: CASSFDRRDEQFF. The CDR3, as DNA: TGTGCCAGCAGCTTCGACAGGAGAGATGAGCAGTTCTTC.

The V gene is TRBV13, the J gene TRBJ2-4; D not resolved. Germline V gene lookup returns CDR1 PRHDT and CDR2 FYEKMQ (reference sequence). The V and J ends lost 0 bases and 6 bases respectively, with 9 bases between them. The CDR3 consists of 14 residues. The CDR3 nucleotides read TGTGCCAGCAGCTTAGGGAGCGTCCCAAACATTCAGTACTTC. Translating it yields CASSLGSVPNIQYF.

The chain is built from TRBV6-6 and TRBJ2-2; D uncertain. V was pared by 6 bases and J by 1 base, with 6 bases between. This CDR3 spans 13 amino acids. In germline, CDR1 is MNHNY, CDR2 SVGAGI (reference sequence). The CDR3 loop is CASRVQNTGELFF. The CDR3 nucleotides read TGTGCCAGCAGGGTACAGAACACCGGGGAGCTGTTTTTT.

The V and J genes are TRBV5-4 and TRBJ2-1, with D maybe TRBD2 (7 bases). Looked up from germline, CDR1 is SGHNT and CDR2 is YYREEE (reference sequence). Trimming cost V 2 bases and J 9 bases, with 15 bases left between them. The CDR3 totals 14 residues. CDR3 sequence reads: CASSFNGGRGEQFF. The CDR3 DNA sequence: TGTGCCAGCAGCTTTAACGGGGGGCGGGGTGAGCAGTTCTTC. The complete variable domain, with remaining parts taken from reference TRBV5-4 and TRBJ2-1, reads ETGVTQSPTHLIKTRGQQVTLRCSSQSGHNTVSWYQQALGQGPQFIFQYYREEENGRGNFPPRFSGLQFPNYSSELNVNALELDDSALYLCASSFNGGRGEQFFGPGTRLTVL.

V gene TRBV18 combines with J gene TRBJ2-7, with 10 bases identical to TRBD1. Per the germline V gene, CDR1 is KGHSH and CDR2 is LQKENI. V shed 4 bases and J 5 bases; nucleotides not matched to a gene: 5. The CDR3 runs 14 residues. CDR3 DNA: TGTGCCAGCTCACGGACAGGGGGGGCCAACGAGCAGTACTTC. Translated, it gives CASSRTGGANEQYF. The complete variable domain, with remaining parts taken from reference TRBV18 and TRBJ2-7, reads NAGVMQNPRHLVRRRGQEARLRCSPMKGHSHVYWYRQLPEEGLKFMVYLQKENIIDESGMPKERFSAEFPKEGPSILRIQQVVRGDSAAYFCASSRTGGANEQYFGPGTRLTVT.

This chain uses TRBV6-5 with TRBJ2-3, with 8 bases identical to TRBD1. From germline, CDR1 is MNHEY and CDR2 SVGAGI. This CDR3 has 16 residues. Losses at the gene ends were 3 bases for V and 0 bases for J; bases not matched to a gene: 5. CDR3 in amino acids: CASSYLDRASTDTQYF. CDR3 nucleotides: TGTGCCAGCAGTTATTTGGACAGGGCTAGCACAGATACGCAGTATTTT.

The chain uses TRBV5-4 and TRBJ1-1; 7 positions match TRBD1. Per the germline V gene, CDR1 is SGHNT and CDR2 is YYREEE (reference sequence). CDR3 length: 15 amino acids. The V segment lost 3 bases and the J segment 2 bases; nucleotides outside the gene matches: 7. The CDR3 DNA is TGTGCCAGCAGCTCCAGACAGGGCTCCAACACTGAAGCTTTCTTT. Translated, it gives CASSSRQGSNTEAFF.

This chain links TRBV7-2 with TRBJ2-1; 8 bases are shared with TRBD1. Germline V lookup: CDR1 SGHTA, CDR2 FQGNSA. CDR3 length: 15 amino acids. V lost 3 bases, J lost 5 bases, and 6 bases stayed unmatched. This CDR3 reads CASSFPGQVNNEQFF. The CDR3 region has the DNA TGTGCCAGCAGCTTTCCGGGACAGGTAAACAATGAGCAGTTCTTC.

As DNA, the CDR3 is TGTGCCAGCAGCCCCCGTGGGTTCGCAGGGGGCACTGAAGCTTTCTTT. Its translation: CASSPRGFAGGTEAFF. The chain joins TRBV5-4 to TRBJ1-1; 7 nucleotides agree with TRBD1. With V trimmed by 4 bases and J by 4 bases, 13 bases remained unmatched. The CDR3 is 16 amino acids. From germline, CDR1 is SGHNT and CDR2 YYREEE (reference sequence).

V and J are TRBV4-1 and TRBJ1-3; the D is unclear. CDR3 length equals 16 residues. Germline CDR1 MGHRA, CDR2 YSYEKL. V was pared by 2 bases and J by 0 bases, with 11 bases between. CDR3 coding DNA: TGCGCCAGCAGCCAATCTCCACACCTCTCTGGAAACACCATATATTTT. The encoded protein is CASSQSPHLSGNTIYF.

This clone was seen only a few times. The rearrangement uses TRBV6-5 and TRBJ1-6, with 9 bases lining up with TRBD1. The CDR3 runs 15 residues. V gave up 0 bases and J gave up 9 bases; unmatched junction bases: 3. The germline V gene encodes CDR1 MNHEY and CDR2 SVGAGI. The CDR3 here is CASSYSRTGASPLHF. CDR3 sequence (DNA): TGTGCCAGCAGTTACTCTAGGACAGGGGCTTCACCCCTCCACTTT.

The chain links TRBV14 to TRBJ2-1; D not certain. The length of the CDR3 is 14 residues. Per germline, CDR1 SGHDN and CDR2 FVKESK. Deletions cut 0 bases from V and 8 bases from J, with 11 bases between. The CDR3 DNA is TGTGCCAGCAGCCAAGATACTCCGAGTGATGAGCAGTTCTTC. It translates to CASSQDTPSDEQFF.

V and J are TRBV27 and TRBJ2-2; possible D gene TRBD2, 6 bases. Germline V gene lookup returns CDR1 MNHEY and CDR2 SMNVEV (reference sequence). Trimming took off 8 bases at V and 3 bases at J, with 25 bases between the two ends. There are 18 residues in the CDR3. The CDR3 reads CASRPFELADAYTGELFF. In DNA, the CDR3 is TGTGCCAGCCGACCCTTTGAACTAGCAGACGCTTACACCGGGGAGCTGTTTTTT.

This clone was recorded only once. The genes are TRBV18 and TRBJ2-3; TRBD2 might be the D (6 bases). Trimming pared 2 bases from V and 3 bases from J, leaving 9 bases between. The CDR3 spans 14 residues. Germline values: CDR1 KGHSH, CDR2 LQKENI. The CDR3 DNA is TGTGCCAGCTCACCAGGGGGGTCAACAGATACGCAGTATTTT. Residues: CASSPGGSTDTQYF.

The chain combines TRBV5-1 with TRBJ2-3; D possibly corresponds to TRBD1 (5 bases). From germline, CDR1 is SGHRS and CDR2 YFSETQ. This CDR3 contains 15 residues. V gave up 0 bases and J gave up 2 bases, with 10 bases separating them. This CDR3 is CASSLGQGITDTQYF. Here the CDR3 DNA reads TGCGCCAGCAGCTTGGGCCAGGGAATCACAGATACGCAGTATTTT.

The gene calls are TRBV11-2 and TRBJ2-3, with D maybe TRBD2 (6 bases). Trimming took off 6 bases at V and 5 bases at J, with 18 bases between the two ends. Germline V gene data show CDR1 as SGHAT and CDR2 as FQNNGV. CDR3 size: 15 residues. CDR3 DNA sequence: TGTGCCAGCAGTCACGCGGGAATGAGGGAAGATACGCAGTATTTT. This encodes CASSHAGMREDTQYF.

This clone was seen a single time. The V and J genes are TRBV7-9 and TRBJ2-5; D is perhaps TRBD1 (7 bases). The CDR3 spans 15 residues. V was pared by 3 bases and J by 5 bases, with 16 bases between. Germline CDR1 is SEHNR and CDR2 is FQNEAQ (reference sequence). The CDR3 loop is CASSFRQGGRETQYF. The CDR3 coding sequence is TGTGCCAGCAGCTTTCGACAGGGAGGAAGGGAGACCCAGTACTTC.

This clone was found once. The V call is TRBV7-9, the J call TRBJ1-4, with 7 positions matching TRBD1. This CDR3 is 14 amino acids long. J lost 8 bases, V lost 2 bases, and 5 bases had no gene match. Germline assignment: CDR1 SEHNR and CDR2 FQNEAQ (reference sequence). This CDR3 is CASSLRGLGEKLFF. The CDR3 nucleotides read TGTGCCAGCAGCTTAAGGGGGCTTGGAGAAAAACTGTTTTTT. The whole variable domain, filled in from reference TRBV7-9 and TRBJ1-4, reads DTGVSQNPRHKITKRGQNVTFRCDPISEHNRLYWYRQTLGQGPEFLTYFQNEAQLEKSRLLSDRFSAERPKGSFSTLEIQRTEQGDSAMYLCASSLRGLGEKLFFGSGTQLSVL.

The gene calls are TRBV5-1 and TRBJ1-3, with 9 bases aligning to TRBD1. Germline CDR1 and CDR2: SGHRS and YFSETQ. The CDR3 runs 16 residues. J gave up 0 bases and V 4 bases, and 5 bases lay outside the gene matches. The CDR3 is CASSNRGPISGNTIYF. The CDR3 DNA reads as TGCGCCAGCAGCAACAGGGGGCCCATCTCTGGAAACACCATATATTTT.

The V and J genes are TRBV5-4 and TRBJ1-2; TRBD1 is a possible D gene (5 bases). The V and J ends lost 6 bases and 6 bases respectively, with 15 bases between them. The CDR3 is 13 amino acids. Germline CDR1 reads SGHNT; CDR2 reads YYREEE (reference sequence). Here the CDR3 reads CASKPPRDNGYTF. CDR3 DNA sequence: TGTGCCAGCAAACCCCCCAGGGATAATGGCTACACCTTC.

A few counts support this clone. The rearrangement uses TRBV4-3 and TRBJ2-7; 7 bases fit TRBD2. This CDR3 region has 14 residues. V gave up 0 bases and J gave up 4 bases; unmatched junction bases: 3. Germline-derived CDR1 and CDR2 are LGHNA and YSLEER. CDR3 DNA sequence: TGCGCCAGCAGCCAAGATCCGGGACTATACGAGCAGTACTTC. This gives the protein CASSQDPGLYEQYF.

This chain joins TRBV11-2 and TRBJ2-3; maybe TRBD2 (6 bases). Per the germline V gene, CDR1 is SGHAT and CDR2 is FQNNGV. The V end lost 1 base, the J end lost 4 bases, and 6 bases lay between the germline ends. This CDR3 spans 13 amino acids. CDR3 in DNA: TGTGCCAGCAGCTTAGGGGGGGCAGATACGCAGTATTTT. It translates to CASSLGGADTQYF.